This T cell receptor (beta chain) was observed in a study of cytomegalovirus exposure and HLA in healthy donors. The study, taken as a whole, reports: Reports showed the classifier diagnosing cytomegalovirus status with high specificity and sensitivity. The finding came from a later analysis; first-cohort TCR clusters tended to co-occur in the roughly 120 validation repertoires.

Donors were drawn from the approximately 120-subject validation cohort, separate from the approximately 670-subject first cohort. The data were produced by immunoSEQ multiplex PCR, yet TCRdb's version contains in-frame clones alone and is incomplete. The sample has roughly 200,000 clones, about nine tenths seen once. In the case of this clone: The antigen is not known.

Deletions cut 7 bases from V and 0 bases from J, with 7 bases between. This CDR3 has 12 residues. Germline V CDR1 and CDR2: SGHRS, YFSETQ. J is TRBJ2-5 and V is TRBV5-1; D is uncertain. This clonotype was sampled from a man younger than 40 in good health and CMV-seropositive. The sequenced sample was PBMCs. CDR3 DNA: TGCGCCAGCTCGATTAACCAAGAGACCCAGTACTTC. It is translated as CASSINQETQYF.